This T cell receptor (beta chain) derives from a study of T cells in Graves' hyperthyroidism and ophthalmopathy. General study findings and limits: The model foresaw ophthalmopathy a median roughly 6.6 months prior to onset.

This clonotype occurred many times. Its specificity is not known. The CDR3 is 14 residues long. Trimming stripped 4 bases from V and 2 bases from J, with 11 bases between. Germline V gene lookup returns CDR1 MNHEY and CDR2 SVGEGT. The investigators amplified TCR beta CDR3 regions from RNA transcripts. HTBI primers were employed in a first-round RT-PCR of the TCR CDR3. MiXCR, applied by TCRdb to the multiplex PCR reads, yields one record per CDR3 protein. This sample has roughly 550,000 distinct CDR3 sequences, with around 15% found just once. The receptor's source is a woman between 25 and 40 years old with Graves' ophthalmopathy. The V call is TRBV6-2 or TRBV6-3, the J call TRBJ1-2; perhaps TRBD1 as D (6 bases). Sequencing used blood. Written as DNA, the CDR3 is TGTGCCAGCAGTTCCTCGACAGGAAACTATGGCTACACCTTC. This gives the protein CASSSSTGNYGYTF.